These 17 T cell receptor beta chains originate from one sample sequenced in a study of blood T cell repertoires in COVID-19. Measured with immunoSEQ multiplex PCR; TCRdb has only the in-frame clones, and not every one. The table records about 350,000 clones, around nine tenths of them present only once. The sample was PBMCs or T cells enriched from blood (not recorded which). The receptors were gathered from a woman between 25 and 40 years old who had been exposed to COVID-19.

The DNA of the CDR3 is TGTGCCAGTAGTATAGTCGGGGGGTTGTACCAAGAGACCCAGTACTTC. Translation gives CASSIVGGLYQETQYF. The rearrangement links TRBV19 to TRBJ2-5, with TRBD2 identical over 7 bases. The V gene's germline CDR1 is LNHDA and CDR2 SQIVND (reference sequence). The CDR3 contains 16 residues. The ends lost 1 base at V and 0 bases at J; junction bases unmatched: 5.

The CDR3 reads CASRTSGSGIPNEQFF. The CDR3 coding sequence is TGTGCCAGCAGGACCTCGGGGAGCGGGATCCCCAATGAGCAGTTCTTC. The chain employs TRBV6-4 and TRBJ2-1; TRBD2 agrees at 7 bases. Per germline, CDR1 MRHNA and CDR2 SNTAGT. The length of the CDR3 is 16 residues. Trimming took 6 bases from V and 6 from J; bases not matched to a gene: 14.

The sample holds one count of this clone. This chain joins TRBV6-5 and TRBJ1-3, with D hard to call. V lost 8 bases and J lost 0, with 11 bases in between. Per germline, CDR1 MNHEY and CDR2 SVGAGI. The CDR3 is 14 residues long. The CDR3 coding sequence is TGTGCCAGCGTGGTGGAGACCTCTGGAAACACCATATATTTT. As protein: CASVVETSGNTIYF.

The J gene is TRBJ1-1, the V gene TRBV18, with D possibly TRBD1 on 6 matching bases. V lost 6 bases and J lost 3, with 20 bases in between. The germline V gene encodes CDR1 KGHSH and CDR2 LQKENI. This CDR3 contains 16 residues. The CDR3 DNA is TGTGCCAGCTCGCCAAATACTGGGGGGGCCTACACTGAAGCTTTCTTT. Translating gives CASSPNTGGAYTEAFF.

The V and J genes are TRBV6-6 and TRBJ1-2; 12 nucleotides line up with TRBD1. CDR1 MNHNY and CDR2 SVGAGI come from the germline V gene (reference sequence). CDR3 length: 16 residues. The ends lost 5 bases at V and 6 bases at J; junction bases unmatched: 10. The CDR3 region is CASSPLPGQGADGYTF. The CDR3 DNA sequence: TGTGCCAGCAGTCCCCTACCGGGACAGGGGGCGGATGGCTACACCTTC.

The rearrangement joins TRBV19 to TRBJ2-5; D unresolved. Trimming pared 1 base from V and 5 bases from J, leaving 2 bases between. The CDR3 has 11 residues. Germline V gene lookup returns CDR1 LNHDA and CDR2 SQIVND (reference sequence). Here the CDR3 reads CASSIAETQYF. The CDR3 region has the DNA TGTGCCAGTAGTATAGCGGAGACCCAGTACTTC. Based on the CDR3 plus reference TRBV19 and TRBJ2-5, the full variable domain is DGGITQSPKYLFRKEGQNVTLSCEQNLNHDAMYWYRQDPGQGLRLIYYSQIVNDFQKGDIAEGYSVSREKKESFPLTVTSAQKNPTAFYLCASSIAETQYFGPGTRLLVL.

This chain joins TRBV2 and TRBJ1-1; D is possibly TRBD1 (6 bases). V was shortened by 5 bases and J by 8 bases, with 18 bases between the two germline ends. Germline CDR1 reads SNHLY; CDR2 reads FYNNEI. The CDR3 has 14 amino acids. DNA of the CDR3: TGTGCCAGCAGTCCCACAGGGAATAATAGGGAAGCTTTCTTT. Amino acid sequence: CASSPTGNNREAFF.

This chain links TRBV19 with TRBJ2-7; TRBD2 aligns across 8 bases. After removal of 5 bases from V and 2 bases from J, the junction contained 2 bases not matched to a gene. Germline CDR1 and CDR2: LNHDA and SQIVND (reference sequence). The CDR3 consists of 13 residues. The CDR3 coding sequence is TGTGCCAGTAGTGGGCGGGGGGCCTACGAGCAGTACTTC. It yields the protein CASSGRGAYEQYF.

This rearrangement joins TRBV28 to TRBJ2-7; weak D call: TRBD2 (6 bases). V was clipped by 3 bases and J by 6 bases, with 18 bases between them. Per germline, CDR1 MDHEN and CDR2 SYDVKM. The CDR3 covers 15 residues. This CDR3 reads CASSFWDGTASEQYF. Written as DNA, the CDR3 is TGTGCCAGCAGTTTCTGGGACGGGACTGCTAGCGAGCAGTACTTC.

A note on this clone: Other DNA variants within this sample encode the same CDR3. The J gene is TRBJ2-1, the V gene TRBV19, with TRBD2 identical over 8 bases. Germline-derived CDR1 and CDR2 are LNHDA and SQIVND (reference sequence). V trimming: 1 base; J trimming: 7 bases; junction bases outside the gene matches: 6. The CDR3 is 15 amino acids. The CDR3 spells CASSIVGLAWNEQFF. CDR3 nucleotide sequence: TGTGCCAGTAGTATAGTTGGACTAGCATGGAATGAGCAGTTCTTC.

The CDR3 spells CASSPTGVRNTIYF. For the CDR3, the DNA is TGTGCCAGCAGCCCGACAGGGGTCAGAAACACCATATATTTT. The chain has TRBV3-1 (or the pseudogene TRBV3-2) and TRBJ1-3; TRBD1 agrees at 8 bases. Germline V gene data show CDR1 as LGHDT and CDR2 as YNNKEL (reference sequence). V shed 4 bases, J shed 5 bases, and the junction held 4 bases outside the gene matches. The CDR3 has 14 residues.

About this clone itself: In this CDR3 the conserved last residue, phenylalanine or tryptophan, is missing, so a read error is likely. The rearrangement uses TRBV3-1 (or the pseudogene TRBV3-2) and TRBJ2-7, with TRBD2 identical over 8 bases. Germline V gene lookup returns CDR1 LGHDT and CDR2 YNNKEL (reference sequence). V was clipped by 4 bases and J by 2 bases; unmatched bases: 4. The CDR3 sequence is 14 residues long. The CDR3 DNA reads as TGTGCCAGCAGCCGTTCCGGGGGGGCCTACGAGCAGTACCTC. It specifies CASSRSGGAYEQYL.

This sequence joins TRBV7-9 and TRBJ1-1, with a tentative D call TRBD1 (5 bases). This CDR3 comprises 14 residues. V shed 2 bases and J shed 4 bases, with 11 bases lying between them. Looked up from germline, CDR1 is SEHNR and CDR2 is FQNEAQ (reference sequence). This CDR3 is CASSLLGGTTEAFF. The CDR3 DNA follows: TGTGCCAGCAGCTTATTAGGAGGGACCACTGAAGCTTTCTTT.

The chain joins TRBV9 to TRBJ2-5; 14 bases agree with TRBD2. This CDR3 has 16 amino acids. V lost 7 bases, J lost 1 base, and 6 bases stayed unmatched. Germline CDR1 reads SGDLS; CDR2 reads YYNGEE. CDR3 bases: TGTGCCAGCGGTGGACTAGCGGGAGGAGGCCAAGAGACCCAGTACTTC. Residues: CASGGLAGGGQETQYF.

The rearrangement uses TRBV6-6 and TRBJ1-5, with D possibly matching TRBD1 (5 bases). The CDR3 consists of 13 residues. Trimming took 8 bases from V and 9 from J, leaving 17 bases between them. Germline V gene data show CDR1 as MNHNY and CDR2 as SVGAGI (reference sequence). Written as DNA, the CDR3 is TGTGCCAGCGGATCCGGGGGAGATGTGCCCCAGCATTTT. Protein: CASGSGGDVPQHF.

This rearrangement joins TRBV12-3 or TRBV12-4 to TRBJ2-4, with unresolved D. V lost 1 base to trimming and J lost 6 bases, with 4 bases between them. This CDR3 region has 12 residues. This CDR3 reads CASSLGGNIQYF. Here the CDR3 DNA reads TGTGCCAGCAGTTTAGGCGGAAACATTCAGTACTTC.

This chain connects TRBV27 to TRBJ2-7; D possibly corresponds to TRBD1 (5 bases). This CDR3 has 14 amino acids. The germline V gene has CDR1 MNHEY and CDR2 SMNVEV (reference sequence). Trimming took off 3 bases at V and 3 bases at J, with 12 bases between the two ends. The CDR3 reads CASSFEAGHYEQYF. Written as DNA, the CDR3 is TGTGCCAGCAGTTTTGAGGCAGGACACTACGAGCAGTACTTC.